One and the same sample provided the 9 T cell receptor beta chains below, sequenced in a study of CD8 T cells in Susac syndrome. cDNA came from approximately 0.5 to 1 ug RNA primed by random hexamers. TCRdb used MiXCR to reprocess the immunoSEQ multiplex PCR reads, holding one entry per CDR3 protein. The table records roughly 86,000 distinct CDR3 sequences, roughly 96% of them present only once. Sequenced material: CD8+ T cells from PBMCs. These receptors all stem from a human donor with Susac syndrome.

The V and J genes are TRBV4-2 and TRBJ2-7; 7 bases are shared with TRBD2. The CDR3 is 15 amino acids. V gave up 0 bases and J gave up 4 bases; unmatched junction bases: 6. Germline V gene lookup returns CDR1 LGHNA and CDR2 YNFKEQ. The CDR3: CASSQEGLADYEQYF. The DNA of the CDR3 is TGTGCCAGCAGCCAAGAAGGGCTAGCGGATTACGAGCAGTACTTC.

The chain joins TRBV11-2 to TRBJ1-2; D might be TRBD1 (6 bases). The CDR3 runs 15 residues. Trimming left V 5 bases short and J 1 base short, with 14 bases between. The germline CDR1 and CDR2 sequences are SGHAT and FQNNGV. The CDR3 loop is CASSSTGRFNYGYTF. The CDR3 DNA follows: TGTGCCAGCAGCAGTACAGGGAGATTTAACTATGGCTACACCTTC.

The V call is TRBV4-3, the J call TRBJ2-7, with 11 bases matching TRBD1. CDR1 is LGHNA, CDR2 YSLEER, per germline. V lost 0 bases and J lost 2; bases outside the gene matches: 9. The CDR3 has 18 amino acids. This CDR3 reads CASSQDLRGQGDPYEQYF. CDR3 in DNA: TGCGCCAGCAGCCAAGATCTTAGGGGACAGGGGGACCCCTACGAGCAGTACTTC.

The chain couples TRBV7-9 to TRBJ2-3; D unresolved. CDR1 and CDR2 from the germline V gene are SEHNR and FQNEAQ (reference sequence). The CDR3 extends over 15 amino acids. V lost 4 bases to trimming and J lost 0 bases, with 11 bases between them. DNA of the CDR3: TGTGCCAGCAGCTACCCTCTAGGAAGCACAGATACGCAGTATTTT. Amino acid sequence: CASSYPLGSTDTQYF.

This chain connects TRBV20-1 to TRBJ2-7; TRBD1 aligns across 9 bases. This CDR3 is built from 14 residues. V was pared by 2 bases and J by 9 bases, with 11 bases of the junction left unmatched. From germline, CDR1 is DFQATT and CDR2 SNEGSKA (reference sequence). CDR3 loop: CSARSGTGKNWQYF. The DNA for the CDR3 is TGCAGTGCTAGATCCGGGACAGGGAAGAACTGGCAGTACTTC.

The gene calls are TRBV7-9 and TRBJ1-2; no firm D call. Trimming shortened V by 5 bases and J by 8 bases, and 15 bases separated the two germline ends. The CDR3 is 13 amino acids. CDR1 and CDR2 (germline): SEHNR, FQNEAQ (reference sequence). Here the CDR3 DNA reads TGTGCCAGCAGCCCCCGAAATAGGCGCGGCTACACCTTC. Residues: CASSPRNRRGYTF.

This chain uses TRBV20-1 with TRBJ2-3; D might be TRBD2 (6 bases). The CDR3 has 17 residues. The germline V and J ends were trimmed by 0 bases and 6 bases, with 22 bases remaining between them. Germline V gene sequence: CDR1 DFQATT, CDR2 SNEGSKA (reference sequence). Here the CDR3 DNA reads TGCAGTGCTAGAGATCGAAGGCGGGGATCGTTGTCGGATACGCAGTATTTT. Translating gives CSARDRRRGSLSDTQYF.

The J gene is TRBJ2-5, the V gene TRBV20-1; possible D gene TRBD1, 5 bases. Germline values: CDR1 DFQATT, CDR2 SNEGSKA (reference sequence). This CDR3 has 14 amino acids. Trimming took 3 bases from V and 5 from J, leaving 16 bases between them. CDR3 DNA sequence: TGCAGTGCTAGTGGTGGGGCCAGTAGGGAGACCCAGTACTTC. Translated: CSASGGASRETQYF.

The chain joins TRBV30 to TRBJ1-1, with TRBD1 as a possible D gene (5 bases). V lost 3 bases, J lost 0 bases, and 11 bases lay in between. The CDR3 loop spans 14 amino acids. CDR1 and CDR2 (germline): GTSNPN, SVGIG (reference sequence). CDR3 sequence: CAWRVGPLNTEAFF. In DNA, the CDR3 is TGTGCCTGGAGGGTGGGACCCCTGAACACTGAAGCTTTCTTT.